This T cell receptor beta chain was sequenced during a study of T cells in tuberculosis. Whole-study results and caveats: Smaller alpha distances in active tuberculosis partly reflected shorter CDR3-alpha lengths.

Method: immunoSEQ multiplex PCR; TCRdb's copy keeps in-frame clones and lacks some. The sample has around 41,000 clones; around 94% are singletons. Notes on this clone: Its matching antigen is unknown.

Per germline, CDR1 MGHRA and CDR2 YSYEKL. The CDR3 totals 15 residues. The V and J ends lost 3 bases and 5 bases respectively, with 17 bases between them. The receptor was isolated from a donor aged 10-29 years with latent tuberculosis or without tuberculosis infection. Some clones in this sample may be carry-over from other donors' samples. Sequenced sample: PBMCs. V usage is TRBV4-1 and J usage is TRBJ2-7; TRBD2 might be the D (5 bases). CDR3 sequence: CASSHIGLSYDEQYF. The CDR3 DNA sequence: TGCGCCAGCAGCCATATCGGACTCAGTTATGACGAGCAGTACTTC.